Each of the 18 T cell receptor beta chains below was sequenced from the same sample in a study of CD8 T cells in Susac syndrome. RNA in amounts of roughly 0.5 to 1 ug was reverse transcribed with random hexamers. TCRdb re-derived calls from the immunoSEQ multiplex PCR reads in MiXCR, one entry per CDR3 protein. The sample carries approximately 150,000 distinct CDR3 sequences, approximately 93% recorded once. Sequences were obtained from CD4+ T cells from PBMCs. These receptors all come from a human donor with multiple sclerosis.

As to this clonotype: One end of the junction does not line up with germline, which may come from a read error. The chain combines TRBV15 with TRBJ2-1, with D possibly matching TRBD2 (5 bases). From germline, CDR1 is LNHNV and CDR2 YYDKDF (reference sequence). This CDR3 has 14 residues. CDR3 DNA sequence: TGTGCCGCCAGTCCGGAGGCTTCGCGCAATGAGCAGTTCTTC. Protein product: CAASPEASRNEQFF.

This rearrangement joins TRBV7-2 to TRBJ1-2, with D uncertain. Germline V lookup: CDR1 SGHTA, CDR2 FQGNSA. CDR3 length: 16 residues. V dropped 1 base and J dropped 7 bases, with 19 bases sitting between them. CDR3 nucleotides: TGTGCCAGCAGCTTAGACGGGAGACGAGGAGGAGGTGGCTACACCTTC. Translating it yields CASSLDGRRGGGGYTF.

The J gene is TRBJ2-3, the V gene TRBV7-2; tentatively, D is TRBD1 (5 bases). V lost 2 bases and J 2 bases, leaving 8 bases between the germline ends. Germline CDR1 reads SGHTA; CDR2 reads FQGNSA. This CDR3 region has 14 residues. Here the CDR3 DNA reads TGTGCCAGCAGCTTATCAGGGTTCACAGATACGCAGTATTTT. Residues: CASSLSGFTDTQYF.

The J gene is TRBJ1-2, the V gene TRBV5-1; D may be TRBD1 (5 bases). The CDR3 is 16 residues long. CDR1 and CDR2 from the germline V gene are SGHRS and YFSETQ. Trimming cost V 0 bases and J 3 bases, with 15 bases left between them. CDR3 coding DNA: TGCGCCAGCAGCTTGGGAAAAGGGGATGGAGACTATGGCTACACCTTC. Encoded protein: CASSLGKGDGDYGYTF. Combining the CDR3 with reference TRBV5-1 and TRBJ1-2 gives the whole variable domain KAGVTQTPRYLIKTRGQQVTLSCSPISGHRSVSWYQQTPGQGLQFLFEYFSETQRNKGNFPGRFSGRQFSNSRSEMNVSTLELGDSALYLCASSLGKGDGDYGYTFGSGTRLTVV.

The J gene is TRBJ2-1, the V gene TRBV5-4; D not certain. Germline CDR1 SGHNT, CDR2 YYREEE (reference sequence). Trimming cost V 4 bases and J 0 bases, with 14 bases left between them. The CDR3 is 16 amino acids. The CDR3 nucleotides are TGTGCCAGCAGCCAAATTCGGCAGAGCTCCTACAATGAGCAGTTCTTC. Protein product: CASSQIRQSSYNEQFF.

This chain connects TRBV29-1 to TRBJ2-7; no clear D gene. V lost 4 bases and J lost 0, with 7 bases in between. CDR1 and CDR2 from the germline V gene are SQVTM and ANQGSEA. The CDR3 sequence is 12 residues long. CDR3 sequence: CSVGTSSYEQYF. CDR3 nucleotides: TGCAGCGTTGGGACGAGCTCCTACGAGCAGTACTTC.

V usage is TRBV7-9 and J usage is TRBJ1-1; possibly TRBD1 for D (6 bases). Germline CDR1 SEHNR, CDR2 FQNEAQ (reference sequence). The CDR3 has 14 amino acids. The ends were cut back, 8 bases at V and 1 base at J, with 14 bases in the middle. The CDR3 DNA follows: TGTGCCAGCCAGAGGCAGGGGACGAACACTGAAGCTTTCTTT. Translated, it gives CASQRQGTNTEAFF.

This clonotype has a single count. This rearrangement joins TRBV4-1 to TRBJ2-2; 11 bases line up with TRBD2. With V trimmed by 3 bases and J by 5 bases, 5 bases remained unmatched. Looked up from germline, CDR1 is MGHRA and CDR2 is YSYEKL. The CDR3 totals 16 residues. Here the CDR3 DNA reads TGCGCCAGCAGCCAGAGACTAGCGGGACTTACCGGGGAGCTGTTTTTT. The encoded protein is CASSQRLAGLTGELFF.

The chain has TRBV29-1 and TRBJ2-5, with D perhaps being TRBD1 or TRBD2 (6 bases each). The CDR3 is 12 residues long. The V end was cut by 5 bases, the J end by 4 bases, with 11 bases between. Germline V lookup: CDR1 SQVTM, CDR2 ANQGSEA. The DNA for the CDR3 is TGCAGCGTTATCCGGGGGCGAGAGACCCAGTACTTC. This encodes CSVIRGRETQYF.

This clonotype was found once. V usage is TRBV3-1 and J usage is TRBJ2-1; no firm D call. CDR3 size: 15 residues. Per germline, CDR1 LGHDT and CDR2 YNNKEL (reference sequence). V lost 3 bases, J lost 0 bases, and 9 bases lay in between. The CDR3 coding sequence is TGTGCCAGCAGCCAGCAGACCAACTCCTACAATGAGCAGTTCTTC. It specifies CASSQQTNSYNEQFF.

This clonotype has just one count. This chain connects TRBV15 to TRBJ2-1; D possibly matches TRBD1 or TRBD2 (5 bases each). The germline V and J ends were trimmed by 2 bases and 15 bases, with 17 bases remaining between them. The CDR3 extends over 13 amino acids. From germline, CDR1 is LNHNV and CDR2 YYDKDF (reference sequence). The CDR3 here is CATSRPPGTTTFF. For the CDR3, the DNA is TGTGCCACCAGCAGACCACCGGGGACCACCACGTTCTTC.

The chain joins TRBV5-4 to TRBJ1-3; tentative D call: TRBD1 (5 bases). This CDR3 spans 15 amino acids. V was trimmed by 4 bases and J by 4 bases, leaving 15 bases between them. From germline, CDR1 is SGHNT and CDR2 YYREEE (reference sequence). CDR3 loop: CASSITGRLGNTIYF. For the CDR3, the DNA is TGTGCCAGCAGCATAACGGGACGACTAGGAAACACCATATATTTT.

This clonotype was detected once. The chain has TRBV29-1 and TRBJ2-3; 7 bases are shared with TRBD1. The germline CDR1 and CDR2 sequences are SQVTM and ANQGSEA. This CDR3 comprises 14 residues. The V segment lost 2 bases and the J segment 3 bases; nucleotides outside the gene matches: 5. CDR3 loop: CSVEKGAITDTQYF. Here the CDR3 DNA reads TGCAGCGTTGAAAAGGGGGCGATTACAGATACGCAGTATTTT.

CDR3 amino acids: CASSLTSGAGYTF. The CDR3 DNA is TGTGCCAGCAGTCTCACTTCAGGGGCTGGCTACACCTTC. The genes are TRBV27 and TRBJ1-2, with a tentative D call TRBD1 (6 bases). With 5 bases removed from V and 7 bases from J, the gap between germline ends came to 14 bases. Per germline, CDR1 MNHEY and CDR2 SMNVEV (reference sequence). The length of the CDR3 is 13 residues.

The chain has TRBV7-3 and TRBJ2-7, with TRBD1 identical over 8 bases. The CDR3 consists of 16 residues. Germline-derived CDR1 and CDR2 are SGHTA and FQGTGA. V trimming: 3 bases; J trimming: 1 base; junction bases outside the gene matches: 8. This CDR3 reads CASSFSGQGSSYEQYF. CDR3 nucleotide sequence: TGTGCCAGCAGCTTCAGCGGACAGGGCAGTTCCTACGAGCAGTACTTC.

This sequence joins TRBV6-2 or TRBV6-3 and TRBJ2-7; 8 bases agree with TRBD2. Germline V gene sequence: CDR1 MNHEY, CDR2 SVGEGT. V shed 5 bases and J 4 bases; nucleotides not matched to a gene: 10. This CDR3 spans 15 amino acids. CDR3 loop: CASSTGTSLRYEQYF. DNA of the CDR3: TGTGCCAGCAGTACCGGGACTAGTCTTCGGTACGAGCAGTACTTC.

This clonotype was counted a single time. This chain links TRBV12-3 or TRBV12-4 with TRBJ2-7; D may match TRBD1 or TRBD2 (6 bases each). There are 15 residues in the CDR3. V lost 6 bases, J lost 3 bases, and 18 bases lay in between. CDR3 nucleotides: TGTGCCAGCAGCCCTCGGGGGCGTGGGGGCTACGAGCAGTACTTC. It is translated as CASSPRGRGGYEQYF.

The rearrangement joins TRBV2 to TRBJ1-2; D uncertain. Trimming stripped 3 bases from V and 8 bases from J, with 10 bases between. The CDR3 has 12 amino acids. Germline CDR1 and CDR2: SNHLY and FYNNEI. For the CDR3, the DNA is TGTGCCAGCAGTGAGTCAGGCATCGGCTACACCTTC. Translated, it gives CASSESGIGYTF.